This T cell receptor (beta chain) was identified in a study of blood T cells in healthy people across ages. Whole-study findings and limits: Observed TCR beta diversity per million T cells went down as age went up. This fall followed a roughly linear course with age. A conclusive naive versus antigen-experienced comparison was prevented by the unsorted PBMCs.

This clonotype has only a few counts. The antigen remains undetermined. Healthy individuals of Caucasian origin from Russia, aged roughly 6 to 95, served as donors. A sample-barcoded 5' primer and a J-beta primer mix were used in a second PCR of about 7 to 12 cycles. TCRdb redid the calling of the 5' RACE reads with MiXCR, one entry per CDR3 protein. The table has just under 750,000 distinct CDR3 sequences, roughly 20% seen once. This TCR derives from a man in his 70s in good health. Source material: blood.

The CDR3 coding sequence is TGTGCCTGGAGTGTACTGAGCTCCTACAATGAGCAGTTCTTC. Its protein is CAWSVLSSYNEQFF. This chain uses TRBV30 with TRBJ2-1; unclear D gene. Germline CDR1 reads GTSNPN; CDR2 reads SVGIG (reference sequence). This CDR3 region has 14 residues. V shed 0 bases and J shed 0 bases, with 6 bases lying between them.